Following are 8 T cell receptor beta chains from one sample sequenced in a study of T-cell reconstitution after alpha-beta-depleted transplantation in children. Unique molecular identifiers were incorporated into the prepared TCRbeta library. TCRdb recomputed calls from the PCR reads with MiXCR, one row per CDR3 protein. The table has 350,000 to 500,000 distinct CDR3 sequences, about 40% seen once. The sample in question was PBMCs, obtained before TCRalphabeta/CD19-depleted stem cell transplant. The receptors originated from a girl aged 2-10 years with aplastic anemia, due to receive a stem cell transplant.

This clonotype has only a few counts. The rearrangement joins TRBV4-3 to TRBJ2-5, with 10 bases lining up with TRBD1. The germline V gene has CDR1 LGHNA and CDR2 YSLEER. CDR3 length: 15 amino acids. The J segment lost 4 bases and the V segment lost 3 bases, leaving 5 bases of the junction unmatched. The DNA for the CDR3 is TGCGCCAGCAGCCAGGCGACAGGGGGCGCAGAGACCCAGTACTTC. This translates into CASSQATGGAETQYF.

The J gene is TRBJ2-2, the V gene TRBV6-1; D might be TRBD2 (7 bases). V lost 7 bases and J 6 bases, leaving 24 bases between the germline ends. The V gene's germline CDR1 is MNHNS and CDR2 SASEGT. This CDR3 region has 17 residues. The CDR3 here is CASTLRGPGLGAGELFF. CDR3 bases: TGTGCCAGCACCCTACGGGGGCCAGGACTAGGGGCCGGGGAGCTGTTTTTT.

The chain couples TRBV29-1 to TRBJ2-5, with TRBD1 identical over 9 bases. The CDR3 consists of 15 residues. V shed 3 bases, J shed 5 bases, and the junction held 10 bases outside the gene matches. CDR1 and CDR2 from the germline V gene are SQVTM and ANQGSEA. CDR3 DNA: TGCAGCGTTGATTGCCCCCGACAGGGGGAGGAGACCCAGTACTTC. It specifies CSVDCPRQGEETQYF.

The gene calls are TRBV28 and TRBJ2-3; TRBD1 or TRBD2 may be the D gene (5 bases each). From germline, CDR1 is MDHEN and CDR2 SYDVKM. The CDR3 covers 16 residues. Trimming left V 2 bases short and J 0 bases short, with 12 bases between. This CDR3 reads CASSLGADKSTDTQYF. The CDR3 bases are TGTGCCAGCAGTTTAGGAGCGGACAAGAGCACAGATACGCAGTATTTT.

This clonotype appeared many times. The chain links TRBV24-1 to TRBJ2-1; no definite D call. V lost 7 bases and J lost 7, with 10 bases in between. The CDR3 is 12 residues long. The germline V gene encodes CDR1 KGHDR and CDR2 SFDVKD. Here the CDR3 reads CATSGPPNEQFF. The CDR3, as DNA: TGTGCCACCAGCGGTCCGCCAAATGAGCAGTTCTTC.

Comments on this clonotype: An end of the junction does not agree with germline; a read error may underlie this. The rearrangement links TRBV5-1 to TRBJ1-3; D is ambiguous. The CDR3 length is 16 residues. Per germline, CDR1 SGHRS and CDR2 YFSETQ. This CDR3 reads CTSSPTRAASGNTIYF. The CDR3 coding sequence is TGCACCAGCAGCCCAACTAGGGCAGCCTCTGGAAACACCATATATTTT.

This chain links TRBV4-1 with TRBJ2-1; TRBD2 matches 8 bases. Germline CDR1 is MGHRA and CDR2 is YSYEKL. The junction had 10 bases not matched to a gene; V was cut back by 2 bases and J by 7 bases. The CDR3 sequence is 16 residues long. CDR3 nucleotide sequence: TGCGCCAGCAGCCAACGGACTAGCCCTCGCGGTAATGAGCAGTTCTTC. Protein: CASSQRTSPRGNEQFF.

This sequence joins TRBV20-1 and TRBJ2-5; D gene uncertain. In germline, CDR1 is DFQATT, CDR2 SNEGSKA (reference sequence). V was cut by 3 bases and J by 5 bases, with 7 bases left in between. This CDR3 region has 11 residues. This chain's CDR3 is CSASTPETQYF. In DNA form, the CDR3 reads TGCAGTGCTAGCACGCCCGAGACCCAGTACTTC.